This paragraph covers one T cell receptor beta chain sequence. Its cognate antigen is unknown. The CDR3 runs to 15 residues. Profiled with immunoSEQ multiplex PCR; TCRdb holds only in-frame clones, not every one. The sample has tens of thousands of clones; 80% to 95% are singletons. Patients with active juvenile idiopathic arthritis donated these samples. The data derive from a study of circulating and synovial CD4+ cells in juvenile arthritis. Overall study findings and caveats: Diversity here was lower than in bulk blood CD4 cells.

Material for sequencing was CD4+ T cells from blood. The V gene is TRBV21-1, the J gene TRBJ2-1; the table's D call, TRBD2, was not checked against the DNA. TRBV21-1 counts as a pseudogene. The TCR was taken from a human donor with juvenile idiopathic arthritis. CDR3 in DNA: TGTGCCAGCAGCCGTCGCGGGGTCGCCTACAATGAGCAGTTCTTC. Translation: CASSRRGVAYNEQFF.